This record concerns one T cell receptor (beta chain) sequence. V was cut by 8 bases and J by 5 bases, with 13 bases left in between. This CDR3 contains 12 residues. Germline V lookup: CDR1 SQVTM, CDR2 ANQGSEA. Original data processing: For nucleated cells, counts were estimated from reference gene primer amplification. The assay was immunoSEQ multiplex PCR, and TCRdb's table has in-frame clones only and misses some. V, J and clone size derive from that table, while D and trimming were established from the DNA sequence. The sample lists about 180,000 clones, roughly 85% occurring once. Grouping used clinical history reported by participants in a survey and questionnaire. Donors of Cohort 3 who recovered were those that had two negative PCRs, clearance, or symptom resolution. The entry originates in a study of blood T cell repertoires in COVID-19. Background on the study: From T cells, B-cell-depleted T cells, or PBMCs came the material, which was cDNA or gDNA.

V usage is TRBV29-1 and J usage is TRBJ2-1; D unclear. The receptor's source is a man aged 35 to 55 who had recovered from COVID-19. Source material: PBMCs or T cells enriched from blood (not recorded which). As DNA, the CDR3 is TGCAGCATTCCCGGGTGGAACAATGAGCAGTTCTTC. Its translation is CSIPGWNNEQFF.